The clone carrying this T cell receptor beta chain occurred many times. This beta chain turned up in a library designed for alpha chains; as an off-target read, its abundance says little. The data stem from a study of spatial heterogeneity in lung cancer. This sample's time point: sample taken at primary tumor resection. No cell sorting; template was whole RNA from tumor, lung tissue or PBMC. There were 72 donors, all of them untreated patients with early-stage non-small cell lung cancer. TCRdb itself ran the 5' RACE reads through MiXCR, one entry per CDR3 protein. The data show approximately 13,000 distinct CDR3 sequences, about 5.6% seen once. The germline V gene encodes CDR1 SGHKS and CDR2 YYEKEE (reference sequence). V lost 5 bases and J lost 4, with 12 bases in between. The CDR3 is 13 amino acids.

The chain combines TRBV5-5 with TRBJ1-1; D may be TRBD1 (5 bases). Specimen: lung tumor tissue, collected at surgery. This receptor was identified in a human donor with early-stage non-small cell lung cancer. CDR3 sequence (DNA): TGTGCCAGCAGTTTATGGGGCCCCACTGAAGCTTTCTTT. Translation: CASSLWGPTEAFF.